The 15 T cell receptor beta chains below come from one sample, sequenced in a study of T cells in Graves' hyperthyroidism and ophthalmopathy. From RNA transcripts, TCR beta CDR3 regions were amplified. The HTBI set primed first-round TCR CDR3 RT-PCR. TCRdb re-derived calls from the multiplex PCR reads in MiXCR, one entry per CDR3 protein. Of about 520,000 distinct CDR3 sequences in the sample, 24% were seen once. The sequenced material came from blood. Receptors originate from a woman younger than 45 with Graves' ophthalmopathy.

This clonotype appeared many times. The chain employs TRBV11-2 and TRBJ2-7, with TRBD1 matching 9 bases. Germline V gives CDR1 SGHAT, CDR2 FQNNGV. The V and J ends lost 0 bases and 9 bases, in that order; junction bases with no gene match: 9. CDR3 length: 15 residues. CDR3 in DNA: TGTGCCAGCAGCTTAGAGATGAGACAGGGGGTATGGCAGTACTTC. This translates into CASSLEMRQGVWQYF.

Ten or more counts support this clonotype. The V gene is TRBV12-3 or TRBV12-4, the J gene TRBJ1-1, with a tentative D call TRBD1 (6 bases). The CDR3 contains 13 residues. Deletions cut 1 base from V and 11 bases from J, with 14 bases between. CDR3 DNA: TGTGCCAGCAGTTTAGTGGGTAGGGGGGAGGCTTTCTTT. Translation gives CASSLVGRGEAFF.

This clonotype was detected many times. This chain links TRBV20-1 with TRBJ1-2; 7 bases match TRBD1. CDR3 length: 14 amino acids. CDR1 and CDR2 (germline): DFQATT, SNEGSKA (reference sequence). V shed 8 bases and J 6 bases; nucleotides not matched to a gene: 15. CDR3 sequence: CSSHPGQPAHGYTF. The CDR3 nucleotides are TGCAGTTCTCACCCGGGACAGCCGGCCCATGGCTACACCTTC.

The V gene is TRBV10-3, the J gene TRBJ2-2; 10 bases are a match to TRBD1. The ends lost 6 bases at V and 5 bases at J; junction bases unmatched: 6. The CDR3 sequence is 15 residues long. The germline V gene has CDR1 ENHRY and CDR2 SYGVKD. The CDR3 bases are TGTGCCATCAGGTCCGGGACAGGGGAAACCGGGGAGCTGTTTTTT. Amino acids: CAIRSGTGETGELFF.

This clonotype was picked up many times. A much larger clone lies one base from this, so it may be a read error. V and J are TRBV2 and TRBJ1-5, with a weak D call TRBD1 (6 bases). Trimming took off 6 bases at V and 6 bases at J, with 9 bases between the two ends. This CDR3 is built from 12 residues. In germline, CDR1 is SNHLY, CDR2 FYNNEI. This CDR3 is CASRQQGQPQHF. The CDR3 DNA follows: TGTGCCAGCAGGCAACAGGGTCAGCCCCAGCATTTT.

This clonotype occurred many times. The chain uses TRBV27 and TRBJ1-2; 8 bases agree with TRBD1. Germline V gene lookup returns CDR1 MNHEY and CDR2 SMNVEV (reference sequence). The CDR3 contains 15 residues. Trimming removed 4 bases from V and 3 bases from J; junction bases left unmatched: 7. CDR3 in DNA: TGTGCCAGCAGTTCCGGGACAGGACTGTACTATGGCTACACCTTC. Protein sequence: CASSSGTGLYYGYTF.

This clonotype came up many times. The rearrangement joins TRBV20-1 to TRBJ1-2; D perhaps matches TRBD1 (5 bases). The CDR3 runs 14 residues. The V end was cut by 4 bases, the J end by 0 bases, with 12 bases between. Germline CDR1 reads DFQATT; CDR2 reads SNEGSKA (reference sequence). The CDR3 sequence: CSANRGGANYGYTF. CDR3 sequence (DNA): TGCAGTGCTAACCGTGGGGGGGCTAACTATGGCTACACCTTC.

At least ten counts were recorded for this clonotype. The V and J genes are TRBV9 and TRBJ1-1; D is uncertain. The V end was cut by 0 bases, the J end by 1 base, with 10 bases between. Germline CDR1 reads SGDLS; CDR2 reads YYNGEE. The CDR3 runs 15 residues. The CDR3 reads CASSVESIPNTEAFF. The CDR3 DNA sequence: TGTGCCAGCAGCGTAGAATCGATCCCGAACACTGAAGCTTTCTTT.

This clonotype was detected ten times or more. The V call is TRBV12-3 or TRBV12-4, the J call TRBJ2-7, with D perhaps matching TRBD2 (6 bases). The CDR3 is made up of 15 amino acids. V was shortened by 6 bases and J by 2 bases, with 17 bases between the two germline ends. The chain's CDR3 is CASSPDLAFPYEQYF. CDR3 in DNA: TGTGCCAGCAGCCCCGATCTAGCGTTCCCCTACGAGCAGTACTTC.

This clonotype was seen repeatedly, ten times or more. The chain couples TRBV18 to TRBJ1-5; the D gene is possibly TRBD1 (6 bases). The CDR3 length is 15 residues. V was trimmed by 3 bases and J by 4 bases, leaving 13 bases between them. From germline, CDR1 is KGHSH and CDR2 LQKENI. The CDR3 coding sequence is TGTGCCAGCTCACCTTCGGACAGCAGGAATCAGCCCCAGCATTTT. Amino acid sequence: CASSPSDSRNQPQHF.

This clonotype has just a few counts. CDR3 in amino acids: CSARVLAGPNTGELFF. The DNA of the CDR3 is TGCAGTGCTAGAGTATTAGCGGGGCCGAACACCGGGGAGCTGTTTTTT. V gene TRBV20-1 combines with J gene TRBJ2-2, with TRBD2 matching over 8 bases. CDR1 is DFQATT and CDR2 is SNEGSKA in the germline V gene (reference sequence). The CDR3 covers 16 residues. The J segment lost 0 bases and the V segment lost 1 base, leaving 4 bases of the junction unmatched.

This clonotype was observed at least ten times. CDR3 nucleotides: TGTGCCAGCACCCCGACAGGGCCCACCGGGGAGCTGTTTTTT. It specifies CASTPTGPTGELFF. The gene calls are TRBV12-3 or TRBV12-4 and TRBJ2-2; 7 bases map to TRBD1. The CDR3 contains 14 residues. Trimming took 7 bases from V and 4 from J; bases not matched to a gene: 6.

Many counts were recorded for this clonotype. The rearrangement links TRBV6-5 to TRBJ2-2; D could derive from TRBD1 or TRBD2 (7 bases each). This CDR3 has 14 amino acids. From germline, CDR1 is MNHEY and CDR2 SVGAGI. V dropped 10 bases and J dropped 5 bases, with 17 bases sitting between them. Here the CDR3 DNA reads TGTGCCACACTCCTTCAGGGGGGGACCGGGGAGCTGTTTTTT. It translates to CATLLQGGTGELFF.

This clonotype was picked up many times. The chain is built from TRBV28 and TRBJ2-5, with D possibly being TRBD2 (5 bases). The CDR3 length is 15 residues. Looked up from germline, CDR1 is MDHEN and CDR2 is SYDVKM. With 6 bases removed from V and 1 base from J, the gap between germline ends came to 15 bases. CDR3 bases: TGTGCCAGCAGACCCGCTGGGCGGGCCCAAGAGACCCAGTACTTC. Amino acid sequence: CASRPAGRAQETQYF.

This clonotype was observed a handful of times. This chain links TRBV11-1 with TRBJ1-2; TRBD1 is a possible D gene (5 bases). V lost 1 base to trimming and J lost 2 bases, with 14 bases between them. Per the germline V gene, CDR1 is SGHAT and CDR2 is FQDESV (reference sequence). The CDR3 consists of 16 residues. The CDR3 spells CASSLESGHLNYGYTF. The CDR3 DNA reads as TGTGCCAGCAGCTTAGAATCAGGGCACTTAAACTATGGCTACACCTTC.